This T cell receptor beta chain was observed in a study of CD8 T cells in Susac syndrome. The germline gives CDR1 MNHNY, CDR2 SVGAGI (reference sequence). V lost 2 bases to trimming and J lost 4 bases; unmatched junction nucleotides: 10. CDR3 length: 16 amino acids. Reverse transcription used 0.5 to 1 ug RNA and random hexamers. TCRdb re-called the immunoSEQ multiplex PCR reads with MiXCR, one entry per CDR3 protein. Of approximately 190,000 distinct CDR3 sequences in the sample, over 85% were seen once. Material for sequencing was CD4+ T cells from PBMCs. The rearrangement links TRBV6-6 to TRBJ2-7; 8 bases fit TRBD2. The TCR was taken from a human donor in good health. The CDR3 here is CASSYRPGGAGYEQYF. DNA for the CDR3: TGTGCCAGCAGTTACCGGCCCGGGGGGGCGGGTTACGAGCAGTACTTC.